Each of the 24 T cell receptor beta chains below was sequenced from the same sample in a study of CD4 T cells in relation to SARS-CoV-2 and coronaviruses. Before the COVID-19 pandemic, during about 2011-2019, CD4+ T cells were taken from unexposed donors. The cells were cultured for under twelve days before CD4+ T cells were isolated. Clones were read by immunoSEQ multiplex PCR, and TCRdb kept only the in-frame ones, dropping some. Altogether tens of thousands of clones are present, about 80% being singletons, with the ten largest covering about 17%. For these receptors, no antigen is known. The sequenced sample consisted of CD4+ T cells from PBMCs, cultured in vitro. Receptor source: a human donor in good health.

This clone appeared a few times. The chain joins TRBV3-1 (or the pseudogene TRBV3-2) to TRBJ2-3; either TRBD1 or TRBD2 may supply D (5 bases each). The CDR3 length is 20 residues. Deletions cut 0 bases from V and 0 bases from J, with 22 bases between. Germline values: CDR1 LGHDT, CDR2 YNNKEL (reference sequence). The CDR3 reads CASSQDRGGEWGGSTDTQYF. The CDR3 DNA is TGTGCCAGCAGCCAAGATCGGGGTGGGGAGTGGGGCGGGAGCACAGATACGCAGTATTTT.

CDR3 in DNA: TGCAGCGCCAGACAGGGGCCCAATCAGCCCCAGCATTTT. It codes for CSARQGPNQPQHF. The chain recombines TRBV29-1 with TRBJ1-5; the match to TRBD1 covers 8 bases. Trimming removed 7 bases from V and 3 bases from J; junction bases left unmatched: 5. The CDR3 has 13 residues. Per germline, CDR1 SQVTM and CDR2 ANQGSEA.

The V call is TRBV5-8, the J call TRBJ2-5; the D call may be TRBD1 or TRBD2 (5 bases each). V dropped 6 bases and J dropped 5 bases, with 11 bases sitting between them. This CDR3 has 12 residues. The germline V gene encodes CDR1 SGHTS and CDR2 YDEGEE. The CDR3 loop reads CASTGTSETQYF. CDR3 DNA sequence: TGTGCCAGCACGGGGACGTCGGAGACCCAGTACTTC.

CDR3 region: CASSFSGGGINTGELFF. In nucleotides, the CDR3 is TGTGCCAGCAGCTTTTCCGGCGGGGGGATTAACACCGGGGAGCTGTTTTTT. The chain employs TRBV7-2 and TRBJ2-2; TRBD2 aligns across 8 bases. Germline-derived CDR1 and CDR2 are SGHTA and FQGNSA. V lost 3 bases, J lost 2 bases, and 8 bases stayed unmatched. The CDR3 extends over 17 amino acids.

The chain joins TRBV7-2 to TRBJ2-3; 7 positions agree with TRBD2. Germline V CDR1 and CDR2: SGHTA, FQGNSA. V lost 3 bases, J lost 0 bases, and 3 bases stayed unmatched. This CDR3 has 15 amino acids. CDR3 sequence (DNA): TGTGCCAGCAGCTTGCTAGCGGCTAGCACAGATACGCAGTATTTT. Protein: CASSLLAASTDTQYF. Full variable domain (rest looked up from reference TRBV7-2 and TRBJ2-3): GAGVSQSPSNKVTEKGKDVELRCDPISGHTALYWYRQSLGQGLEFLIYFQGNSAPDKSGLPSDRFSAERTGGSVSTLTIQRTQQEDSAVYLCASSLLAASTDTQYFGPGTRLTVL.

In this sample, this clone turned up a few times. The chain uses TRBV13 and TRBJ2-2; TRBD2 matches 8 bases. Germline V CDR1 and CDR2: PRHDT, FYEKMQ (reference sequence). The CDR3 is made up of 16 amino acids. Trimming at V came to 2 bases and at J to 1 base, leaving 3 bases not matched to a gene. The CDR3 sequence is CASSLFTSGNTGELFF. The CDR3 DNA reads TGTGCCAGCAGCTTATTTACTAGCGGGAACACCGGGGAGCTGTTTTTT. Based on the CDR3 plus reference TRBV13 and TRBJ2-2, the full variable domain is AAGVIQSPRHLIKEKRETATLKCYPIPRHDTVYWYQQGPGQDPQFLISFYEKMQSDKGSIPDRFSAQQFSDYHSELNMSSLELGDSALYFCASSLFTSGNTGELFFGEGSRLTVL.

This clone was seen more than once but under ten times. V is TRBV7-9 and J is TRBJ1-2; 9 bases are a match to TRBD1. Looked up from germline, CDR1 is SEHNR and CDR2 is FQNEAQ (reference sequence). This CDR3 contains 15 residues. V shed 3 bases, J shed 6 bases, and the junction held 8 bases outside the gene matches. In DNA form, the CDR3 reads TGTGCCAGCAGCTTGGGGTCTACAGGGGGCCATGGCTACACCTTC. This encodes CASSLGSTGGHGYTF.

This chain links TRBV3-1 (or the pseudogene TRBV3-2) with TRBJ2-3, with D possibly TRBD2 on 5 matching bases. V shed 4 bases and J shed 4 bases, with 18 bases lying between them. This CDR3 region has 16 residues. Per the germline V gene, CDR1 is LGHDT and CDR2 is YNNKEL (reference sequence). CDR3 residues: CASSPDGIPFPDTQYF. The CDR3 DNA follows: TGTGCCAGCAGCCCAGACGGGATCCCTTTCCCAGATACGCAGTATTTT.

J is TRBJ2-3 and V is TRBV6-5, with TRBD1 matching 8 bases. Germline V gene sequence: CDR1 MNHEY, CDR2 SVGAGI. This CDR3 is 13 amino acids long. The ends lost 6 bases at V and 5 bases at J; junction bases unmatched: 4. The CDR3 sequence: CASRPQGGDTQYF. CDR3 DNA sequence: TGTGCCAGCAGACCACAGGGGGGAGATACGCAGTATTTT.

The rearrangement joins TRBV28 to TRBJ2-7; D ambiguous. Trimming cost V 5 bases and J 2 bases, with 10 bases left between them. Germline values: CDR1 MDHEN, CDR2 SYDVKM. CDR3 size: 13 residues. The DNA for the CDR3 is TGTGCCAGCAGTCCGACTCCTACCTACGAGCAGTACTTC. Residues: CASSPTPTYEQYF.

The chain joins TRBV12-5 to TRBJ2-1; D is uncertain. Trimming cost V 1 base and J 3 bases, with 7 bases left between them. CDR1 is LGHNT, CDR2 FRNRAP, per germline. This CDR3 is built from 14 residues. The CDR3 DNA reads TGTGCTAGTGGTTTGGGGAATTTCTACAATGAGCAGTTCTTC. Amino acid sequence: CASGLGNFYNEQFF.

V gene TRBV4-1 combines with J gene TRBJ1-3; D is unclear. The CDR3 totals 16 residues. With 2 bases removed from V and 7 bases from J, the gap between germline ends came to 18 bases. Germline lookup yields CDR1 MGHRA and CDR2 YSYEKL. The CDR3 loop is CASSQLGSGFGNTIYF. The DNA for the CDR3 is TGCGCCAGCAGCCAATTGGGCTCAGGTTTCGGGAACACCATATATTTT.

The rearrangement links TRBV5-1 to TRBJ2-3, with TRBD2 as a possible D gene (5 bases). The CDR3 is 14 amino acids. V was cut by 2 bases and J by 6 bases, with 13 bases left in between. Germline V gene lookup returns CDR1 SGHRS and CDR2 YFSETQ. The CDR3 DNA follows: TGCGCCAGCAGCTTAACCGGACTTATCGATACGCAGTATTTT. Translating gives CASSLTGLIDTQYF. The variable domain in full, with the rest retrieved from reference TRBV5-1 and TRBJ2-3, is KAGVTQTPRYLIKTRGQQVTLSCSPISGHRSVSWYQQTPGQGLQFLFEYFSETQRNKGNFPGRFSGRQFSNSRSEMNVSTLELGDSALYLCASSLTGLIDTQYFGPGTRLTVL.

V and J are TRBV7-7 and TRBJ2-5; 10 bases are shared with TRBD2. J was trimmed by 7 bases and V by 1 base; bases with no gene match: 9. In germline, CDR1 is SSHAT, CDR2 FNYEAQ (reference sequence). There are 16 residues in the CDR3. In DNA form, the CDR3 reads TGTGCCAGCAGCTTAGACAGCGGGGGGGCCGGTGGGACCCAGTACTTC. It is translated as CASSLDSGGAGGTQYF.

The chain uses TRBV2 and TRBJ1-1, with D tentatively TRBD1 (5 bases). The V gene's germline CDR1 is SNHLY and CDR2 FYNNEI. This CDR3 comprises 12 residues. Trimming took 7 bases from V and 8 from J, leaving 14 bases between them. CDR3 nucleotides: TGTGCCAGCACCCTATGGGCAGGGGAAGCTTTCTTT. This sequence encodes CASTLWAGEAFF.

The gene calls are TRBV7-9 and TRBJ1-1; 9 bases map to TRBD1. V shed 5 bases and J 8 bases; nucleotides not matched to a gene: 3. Germline V gives CDR1 SEHNR, CDR2 FQNEAQ (reference sequence). The CDR3 is made up of 12 amino acids. CDR3 protein: CASSRGTGEAFF. DNA of the CDR3: TGTGCCAGCAGCCGAGGGACAGGGGAAGCTTTCTTT.

The chain is built from TRBV6-5 and TRBJ1-2; 9 nucleotides agree with TRBD1. The trim removed 0 bases at V and 2 bases at J, leaving 4 bases unmatched. CDR3 length: 16 amino acids. The germline CDR1 and CDR2 sequences are MNHEY and SVGAGI. The CDR3 loop is CASSYSGTGRNYGYTF. The CDR3 DNA is TGTGCCAGCAGTTACTCCGGGACAGGGAGGAACTATGGCTACACCTTC.

V is TRBV2 and J is TRBJ1-2, with no clear D. In germline, CDR1 is SNHLY, CDR2 FYNNEI. This CDR3 has 13 residues. V gave up 1 base and J gave up 8 bases, with 11 bases separating them. DNA of the CDR3: TGTGCCAGCAGTGAAGAGAGGGCGGGCGGCTACACCTTC. Residues: CASSEERAGGYTF.

CDR3 loop: CASSQDRGLVGNEQFF. The CDR3 bases are TGTGCCAGCAGCCAAGATCGGGGACTAGTGGGCAATGAGCAGTTCTTC. The J gene is TRBJ2-1, the V gene TRBV3-1 (or the pseudogene TRBV3-2); TRBD2 matches 8 bases. CDR1 LGHDT and CDR2 YNNKEL come from the germline V gene (reference sequence). There are 16 residues in the CDR3. The junction had 7 bases not matched to a gene; V was cut back by 0 bases and J by 6 bases.

The gene calls are TRBV7-6 and TRBJ2-1, with 9 bases that match TRBD2. V lost 4 bases to trimming and J lost 6 bases; unmatched junction nucleotides: 10. The length of the CDR3 is 16 residues. CDR1 and CDR2 (germline): SGHVS, FNYEAQ. The CDR3 loop reads CASSSVLAGVVNEQFF. CDR3 bases: TGTGCCAGCAGCTCCGTCTTAGCGGGAGTAGTCAATGAGCAGTTCTTC.

The chain carries TRBV9 and TRBJ2-3; D is possibly TRBD2 (7 bases). V lost 3 bases and J lost 6, with 17 bases in between. The germline gives CDR1 SGDLS, CDR2 YYNGEE. This CDR3 is built from 15 residues. CDR3 nucleotides: TGTGCCAGCAGCGCAAGGGGAGGGGGGTCCGATACGCAGTATTTT. This encodes CASSARGGGSDTQYF.

J is TRBJ2-7 and V is TRBV29-1, with 7 bases fitting TRBD2. CDR1 is SQVTM and CDR2 is ANQGSEA in the germline V gene. With V trimmed by 1 base and J by 3 bases, 3 bases remained unmatched. This CDR3 region has 13 residues. CDR3 coding DNA: TGCAGCGTTGAAGGCAGGGAGGGCTACGAGCAGTACTTC. Translating gives CSVEGREGYEQYF.

The J gene is TRBJ2-5, the V gene TRBV5-1, with D possibly matching TRBD2 (6 bases). V lost 5 bases to trimming and J lost 5 bases, with 19 bases between them. The CDR3 loop spans 15 amino acids. Per the germline V gene, CDR1 is SGHRS and CDR2 is YFSETQ. This chain's CDR3 is CASSPEGREFETQYF. DNA of the CDR3: TGCGCCAGCAGTCCGGAGGGCAGAGAGTTTGAGACCCAGTACTTC. The full variable domain, rest sourced from reference TRBV5-1 and TRBJ2-5, is KAGVTQTPRYLIKTRGQQVTLSCSPISGHRSVSWYQQTPGQGLQFLFEYFSETQRNKGNFPGRFSGRQFSNSRSEMNVSTLELGDSALYLCASSPEGREFETQYFGPGTRLLVL.

Only one count was recorded for this clone. The chain combines TRBV7-3 with TRBJ2-7; 8 bases align to TRBD1. The ends lost 0 bases at V and 6 bases at J; junction bases unmatched: 7. Germline CDR1 is SGHTA and CDR2 is FQGTGA. This CDR3 contains 15 residues. The CDR3 coding sequence is TGTGCCAGCAGCTTAACAAAGGACAGGGCGGCCGAGCAGTACTTC. This translates into CASSLTKDRAAEQYF.